Listed here are 27 T cell receptor beta chains from one sample, sequenced in a study of T cell responses to AZD1222 COVID-19 vaccine. The assay was immunoSEQ multiplex PCR, and TCRdb's table has in-frame clones only and misses some. Of 95,000 to 150,000 clones detected, around 86% appear once; the ten largest clones hold about 1.2%. Specimen: peripheral blood, collected on day 0 of AZD1222 vaccination. All receptors come from an adult in good health.

The chain carries TRBV30 and TRBJ2-3, with D uncertain. CDR1 is GTSNPN and CDR2 is SVGIG in the germline V gene (reference sequence). V lost 2 bases and J 2 bases, leaving 8 bases between the germline ends. CDR3 length: 13 amino acids. The DNA of the CDR3 is TGTGCCTGGAGTAAGGGATACACAGATACGCAGTATTTT. Its protein is CAWSKGYTDTQYF.

This clone was detected only a few times. The chain uses TRBV5-4 and TRBJ1-5; D not resolved. V dropped 1 base and J dropped 7 bases, with 9 bases sitting between them. Germline values: CDR1 SGHNT, CDR2 YYREEE (reference sequence). The CDR3 covers 13 residues. The CDR3, as DNA: TGTGCCAGCAGCTTGTCAGGCGGGCAGCCCCAGCATTTT. Protein sequence: CASSLSGGQPQHF.

The rearrangement links TRBV12-3 or TRBV12-4 to TRBJ1-1, with 7 bases identical to TRBD1. The junction had 4 bases not matched to a gene; V was cut back by 5 bases and J by 4 bases. The CDR3 spans 13 residues. CDR3 bases: TGTGCCAGCAGTCCGACAGGGCTCACTGAAGCTTTCTTT. Translating it yields CASSPTGLTEAFF.

The genes are TRBV7-9 and TRBJ2-1, with D tentatively TRBD1 or TRBD2 (5 bases each). The CDR3 has 15 residues. V lost 5 bases, J lost 1 base, and 12 bases lay in between. Germline-derived CDR1 and CDR2 are SEHNR and FQNEAQ (reference sequence). The CDR3 nucleotides read TGTGCCAGCAGCAAAGGGGCGGGTTCCTACAATGAGCAGTTCTTC. Amino acids: CASSKGAGSYNEQFF.

The chain recombines TRBV15 with TRBJ2-2, with D possibly being TRBD2 (6 bases). The germline CDR1 and CDR2 sequences are LNHNV and YYDKDF (reference sequence). CDR3 length equals 17 residues. Trimming removed 0 bases from V and 2 bases from J, with 13 bases in between. DNA for the CDR3: TGTGCCACCAGCAGAGAGCGGGGACTGATAAACACCGGGGAGCTGTTTTTT. Translation: CATSRERGLINTGELFF.

The chain joins TRBV11-3 to TRBJ2-3; D ambiguous. V was cut by 5 bases and J by 1 base, with 16 bases left in between. The germline V gene encodes CDR1 SGHNT and CDR2 YENEEA. This CDR3 has 16 amino acids. The CDR3, as DNA: TGTGCCAGCAGCGTTGGATCCCTTATTCGCACAGATACGCAGTATTTT. Residues: CASSVGSLIRTDTQYF. Supplemented by reference TRBV11-3 and TRBJ2-3, the full variable domain reads EAGVVQSPRYKIIEKKQPVAFWCNPISGHNTLYWYLQNLGQGPELLIRYENEEAVDDSQLPKDRFSAERLKGVDSTLKIQPAELGDSAVYLCASSVGSLIRTDTQYFGPGTRLTVL.

The gene calls are TRBV27 and TRBJ2-7; either TRBD1 or TRBD2 may fit D (7 bases each). CDR3 length: 13 amino acids. Trimming stripped 7 bases from V and 1 base from J, with 11 bases between. The germline CDR1 and CDR2 sequences are MNHEY and SMNVEV (reference sequence). The CDR3 nucleotides read TGTGCCAGCACAGGGGGGGTTTCCTACGAGCAGTACTTC. Residues: CASTGGVSYEQYF.

The chain couples TRBV27 to TRBJ1-6; 7 bases match TRBD1. Trimming at V came to 4 bases and at J to 5 bases, leaving 11 bases not matched to a gene. Germline V gives CDR1 MNHEY, CDR2 SMNVEV (reference sequence). The CDR3 consists of 17 residues. The CDR3 DNA reads TGTGCCAGCAGTTCGGGACAGCTCCTCCCTCATAATTCACCCCTCCACTTT. Amino acids: CASSSGQLLPHNSPLHF.

The gene calls are TRBV6-5 and TRBJ2-5; 7 bases align to TRBD1. The J call may be incorrect, as the DNA end agrees better with TRBJ2-7. Germline CDR1 and CDR2: MNHEY and SVGAGI. The CDR3 runs to 13 residues. CDR3 bases: TGTGCCAGCAGCTGGGACAGCCCATACGAGCAGTACTTC. Protein product: CASSWDSPYEQYF.

The chain is built from TRBV19 and TRBJ1-1; TRBD1 aligns across 9 bases. Germline V CDR1 and CDR2: LNHDA, SQIVND (reference sequence). Losses at the gene ends were 7 bases for V and 1 base for J; bases not matched to a gene: 7. There are 15 residues in the CDR3. The chain's CDR3 is CASTPLDRGNTEAFF. The DNA of the CDR3 is TGTGCCAGTACCCCTTTGGACAGGGGGAACACTGAAGCTTTCTTT.

J is TRBJ1-1 and V is TRBV7-9; D gene uncertain. Looked up from germline, CDR1 is SEHNR and CDR2 is FQNEAQ (reference sequence). V was cut by 8 bases and J by 0 bases, with 19 bases left in between. The CDR3 has 16 residues. The CDR3 DNA reads as TGTGCCAGCCCAGGTCGGGATACTGATCTGAACACTGAAGCTTTCTTT. Residues: CASPGRDTDLNTEAFF.

This clone was seen just once. The chain links TRBV6-5 to TRBJ2-4; TRBD2 is a possible D gene (5 bases). Trimming pared 8 bases from V and 1 base from J, leaving 12 bases between. There are 14 residues in the CDR3. Germline values: CDR1 MNHEY, CDR2 SVGAGI. For the CDR3, the DNA is TGTGCCAGCTGCTCTCCGGGGGCCAAAAACATTCAGTACTTC. Protein: CASCSPGAKNIQYF.

The CDR3 DNA sequence: TGTGCCAGCAGCCGGGACAACGATCAGCCCCAGCATTTT. It specifies CASSRDNDQPQHF. The chain is built from TRBV2 and TRBJ1-5; possibly TRBD1 for D (6 bases). This CDR3 comprises 13 residues. From germline, CDR1 is SNHLY and CDR2 FYNNEI. Trimming shortened V by 6 bases and J by 5 bases, and 11 bases separated the two germline ends.

The rearrangement links TRBV5-4 to TRBJ2-5; 8 bases match TRBD1. The length of the CDR3 is 15 residues. The trim removed 5 bases at V and 4 bases at J, leaving 10 bases unmatched. The V gene's germline CDR1 is SGHNT and CDR2 YYREEE (reference sequence). DNA for the CDR3: TGTGCCAGCAGTCAACGACAGGGGAGTGCAGAGACCCAGTACTTC. This codes for CASSQRQGSAETQYF.

This sequence joins TRBV11-2 and TRBJ2-7; the D gene is possibly TRBD1 (6 bases). The CDR3 loop spans 12 amino acids. Looked up from germline, CDR1 is SGHAT and CDR2 is FQNNGV. V was pared by 8 bases and J by 6 bases, with 14 bases between. The CDR3 is CASGNRVGEQYF. In DNA, the CDR3 is TGTGCCAGCGGTAACAGGGTTGGCGAGCAGTACTTC.

This chain connects TRBV18 to TRBJ2-2, with D uncertain. Germline V gives CDR1 KGHSH, CDR2 LQKENI. V was shortened by 5 bases and J by 4 bases, with 14 bases between the two germline ends. The CDR3 extends over 15 amino acids. The CDR3, as DNA: TGTGCCAGCTCATCACAAACCCCGGGCACCGGGGAGCTGTTTTTT. Its protein is CASSSQTPGTGELFF.

V gene TRBV7-9 combines with J gene TRBJ2-7; 7 nucleotides match TRBD2. The CDR3 runs 14 residues. Unmatched junction bases numbered 1, after V lost 0 bases and J lost 2 bases. Germline loops: CDR1 SEHNR, CDR2 FQNEAQ (reference sequence). DNA for the CDR3: TGTGCCAGCAGCTTAGCGCGGGGGACCTACGAGCAGTACTTC. As protein: CASSLARGTYEQYF.

The rearrangement links TRBV11-2 to TRBJ2-5; 9 positions agree with TRBD2. Germline lookup yields CDR1 SGHAT and CDR2 FQNNGV. CDR3 length: 19 residues. V trimming: 6 bases; J trimming: 0 bases; junction bases outside the gene matches: 17. This CDR3 reads CASSYDSTGTSPYQETQYF. In nucleotides, the CDR3 is TGTGCCAGCAGTTATGACTCAACCGGGACTAGCCCCTACCAAGAGACCCAGTACTTC.

This chain links TRBV11-3 with TRBJ2-3; D is unresolved. Between the trimmed V and J ends, which lost 5 bases and 3 bases, there was a span of 27 bases. Germline CDR1 SGHNT, CDR2 YENEEA. The CDR3 length is 19 residues. The CDR3 coding sequence is TGTGCCAGCAGCCTCCTGCGCCTACCGAGACGGGTAGGTACAGATACGCAGTATTTT. This sequence encodes CASSLLRLPRRVGTDTQYF.

The chain has TRBV27 and TRBJ1-2; 7 nucleotides agree with TRBD1. V was pared by 0 bases and J by 8 bases, with 6 bases of the junction left unmatched. This CDR3 region has 14 residues. Germline V lookup: CDR1 MNHEY, CDR2 SMNVEV (reference sequence). The CDR3 reads CASSLSSTGLGYTF. CDR3 nucleotides: TGTGCCAGCAGTTTATCTTCGACAGGGTTAGGCTACACCTTC.

The chain uses TRBV19 and TRBJ1-1; no reliable D call. CDR1 LNHDA and CDR2 SQIVND come from the germline V gene (reference sequence). Between the trimmed V and J ends, which lost 3 bases and 1 base, there was a span of 9 bases. There are 14 residues in the CDR3. The DNA for the CDR3 is TGTGCCAGTAGTATCAGACACAGGAACACTGAAGCTTTCTTT. Protein: CASSIRHRNTEAFF.

The rearrangement joins TRBV7-8 to TRBJ1-1, with a weak D call TRBD1 (6 bases). The germline CDR1 and CDR2 sequences are SGHVS and FQNEAQ. The V and J ends lost 5 bases and 0 bases respectively, with 16 bases between them. CDR3 length: 16 residues. CDR3 coding DNA: TGTGCCAGCAGCCCCTCGACAGGCCCCATGAACACTGAAGCTTTCTTT. Translation: CASSPSTGPMNTEAFF.

The V and J genes are TRBV18 and TRBJ1-2, with D perhaps TRBD1 (5 bases). The V end was cut by 8 bases, the J end by 4 bases, with 35 bases between. The germline V gene has CDR1 KGHSH and CDR2 LQKENI. The CDR3 runs 20 residues. The CDR3 loop is CASTSGITMPGTDNFYGYTF. CDR3 in DNA: TGTGCCAGCACCAGCGGGATAACGATGCCCGGGACCGATAACTTCTATGGCTACACCTTC.

This clone was seen a single time. The rearrangement joins TRBV6-5 to TRBJ2-2; D is unresolved. The CDR3 is made up of 12 amino acids. The V gene lost 6 bases and the J gene lost 7 bases, with 9 bases spanning the gap. Germline V gene data show CDR1 as MNHEY and CDR2 as SVGAGI. CDR3 DNA: TGTGCCAGCAGGCACTTGGGCGGGGAGCTGTTTTTT. Its protein is CASRHLGGELFF.

The CDR3 region is CASSSRPGLAGSSSYNEQFF. The CDR3 nucleotides are TGTGCCAGCAGTTCGAGGCCTGGACTAGCGGGGTCGAGCTCCTACAATGAGCAGTTCTTC. The chain couples TRBV27 to TRBJ2-1; the match to TRBD2 covers 12 bases. The CDR3 loop spans 20 amino acids. V shed 4 bases and J 0 bases; nucleotides not matched to a gene: 13. Germline values: CDR1 MNHEY, CDR2 SMNVEV (reference sequence).

The chain carries TRBV19 and TRBJ1-6; no firm D call. This CDR3 has 14 residues. V lost 5 bases and J 9 bases, leaving 14 bases between the germline ends. Germline V lookup: CDR1 LNHDA, CDR2 SQIVND (reference sequence). CDR3 DNA: TGTGCCAGTAGTGTCAACGCCCCAAGTTCACCCCTCCACTTT. It is translated as CASSVNAPSSPLHF.

This rearrangement joins TRBV5-1 to TRBJ1-1; TRBD1 aligns across 9 bases. CDR3 length equals 15 residues. With 1 base clipped from V and 7 bases from J, the junction kept 8 bases outside the gene matches. Germline V lookup: CDR1 SGHRS, CDR2 YFSETQ. In DNA form, the CDR3 reads TGCGCCAGCAGCTTGCGGGGGACAGGGCTTATTGAAGCTTTCTTT. Translating gives CASSLRGTGLIEAFF.